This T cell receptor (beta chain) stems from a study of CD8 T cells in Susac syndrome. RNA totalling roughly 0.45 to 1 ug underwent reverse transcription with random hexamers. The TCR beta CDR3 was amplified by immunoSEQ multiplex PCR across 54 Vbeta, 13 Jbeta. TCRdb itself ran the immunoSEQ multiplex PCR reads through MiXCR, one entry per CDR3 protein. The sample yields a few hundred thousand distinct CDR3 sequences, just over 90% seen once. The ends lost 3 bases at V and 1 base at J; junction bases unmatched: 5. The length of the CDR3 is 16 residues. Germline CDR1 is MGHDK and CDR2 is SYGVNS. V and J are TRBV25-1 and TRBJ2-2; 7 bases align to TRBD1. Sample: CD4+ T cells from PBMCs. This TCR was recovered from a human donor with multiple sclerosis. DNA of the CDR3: TGTGCCAGCAGTGATACGAGGACAGGGAACACCGGGGAGCTGTTTTTT. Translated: CASSDTRTGNTGELFF.